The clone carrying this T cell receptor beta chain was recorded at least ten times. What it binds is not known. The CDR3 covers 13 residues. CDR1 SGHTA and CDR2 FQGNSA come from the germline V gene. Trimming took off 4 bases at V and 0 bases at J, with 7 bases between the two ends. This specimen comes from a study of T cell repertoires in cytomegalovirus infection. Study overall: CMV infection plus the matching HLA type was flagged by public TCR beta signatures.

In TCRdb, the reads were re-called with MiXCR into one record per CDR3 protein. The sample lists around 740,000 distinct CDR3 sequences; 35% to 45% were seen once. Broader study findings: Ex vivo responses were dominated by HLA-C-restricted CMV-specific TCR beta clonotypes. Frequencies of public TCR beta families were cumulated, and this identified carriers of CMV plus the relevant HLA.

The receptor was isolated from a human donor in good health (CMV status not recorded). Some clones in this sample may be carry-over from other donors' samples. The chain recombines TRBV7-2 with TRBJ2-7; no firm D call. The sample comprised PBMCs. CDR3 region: CASSYRSSYEQYF. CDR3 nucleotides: TGTGCCAGCAGCTACCGGAGCTCCTACGAGCAGTACTTC.